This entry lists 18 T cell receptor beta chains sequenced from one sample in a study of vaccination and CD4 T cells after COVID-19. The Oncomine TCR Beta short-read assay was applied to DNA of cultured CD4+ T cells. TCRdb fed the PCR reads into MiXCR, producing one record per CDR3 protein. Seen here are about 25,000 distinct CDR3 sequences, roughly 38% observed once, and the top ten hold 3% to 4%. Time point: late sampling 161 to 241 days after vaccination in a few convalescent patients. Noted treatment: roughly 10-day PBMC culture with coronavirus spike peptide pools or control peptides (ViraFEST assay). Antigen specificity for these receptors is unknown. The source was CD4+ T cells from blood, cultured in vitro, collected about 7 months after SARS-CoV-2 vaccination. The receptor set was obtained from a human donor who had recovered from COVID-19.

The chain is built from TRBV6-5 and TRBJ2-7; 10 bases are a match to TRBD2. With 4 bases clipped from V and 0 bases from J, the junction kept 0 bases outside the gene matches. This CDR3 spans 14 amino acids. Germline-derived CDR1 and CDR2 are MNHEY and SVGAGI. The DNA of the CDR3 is TGTGCCAGCAGTTGGACTAGCGGCTCCTACGAGCAGTACTTC. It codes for CASSWTSGSYEQYF.

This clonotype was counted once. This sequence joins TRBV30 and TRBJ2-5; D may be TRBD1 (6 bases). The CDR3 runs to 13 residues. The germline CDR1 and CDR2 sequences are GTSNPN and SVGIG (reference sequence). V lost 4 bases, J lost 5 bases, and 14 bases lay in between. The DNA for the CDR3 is TGTGCCTGGACCTTCGTTCAGGGGGAGACCCAGTACTTC. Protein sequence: CAWTFVQGETQYF.

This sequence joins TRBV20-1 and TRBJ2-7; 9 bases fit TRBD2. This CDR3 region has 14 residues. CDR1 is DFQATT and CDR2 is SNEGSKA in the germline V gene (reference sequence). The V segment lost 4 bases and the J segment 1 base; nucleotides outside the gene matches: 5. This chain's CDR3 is CSAIGLAPSYEQYF. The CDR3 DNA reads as TGCAGTGCTATCGGACTAGCGCCTTCCTACGAGCAGTACTTC.

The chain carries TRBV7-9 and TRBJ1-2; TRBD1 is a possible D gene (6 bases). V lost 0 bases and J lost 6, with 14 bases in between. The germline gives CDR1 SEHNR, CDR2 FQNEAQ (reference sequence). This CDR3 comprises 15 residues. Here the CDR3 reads CASSLARPGDDGYTF. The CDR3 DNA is TGTGCCAGCAGCTTAGCGCGTCCAGGGGACGATGGCTACACCTTC.

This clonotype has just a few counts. CDR3 in amino acids: CASTPFKGGGYTF. CDR3 in DNA: TGTGCCAGTACACCCTTCAAGGGTGGAGGCTACACCTTC. This chain connects TRBV19 to TRBJ1-2; no reliable D call. There are 13 residues in the CDR3. V was shortened by 7 bases and J by 8 bases, with 17 bases between the two germline ends. The germline gives CDR1 LNHDA, CDR2 SQIVND (reference sequence).

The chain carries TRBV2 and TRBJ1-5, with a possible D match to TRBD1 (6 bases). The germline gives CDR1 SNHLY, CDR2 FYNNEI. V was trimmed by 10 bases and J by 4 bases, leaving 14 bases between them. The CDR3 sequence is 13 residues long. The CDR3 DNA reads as TGTGCCACCCCGGGACATAATAATCAGCCCCAGCATTTT. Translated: CATPGHNNQPQHF.

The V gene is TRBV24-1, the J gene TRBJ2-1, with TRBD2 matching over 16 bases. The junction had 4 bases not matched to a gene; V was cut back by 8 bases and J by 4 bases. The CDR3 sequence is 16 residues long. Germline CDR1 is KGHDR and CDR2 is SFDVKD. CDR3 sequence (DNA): TGTGCCACCACCGGGACTAGCGGGAGGGGTTACAATGAGCAGTTCTTC. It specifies CATTGTSGRGYNEQFF.

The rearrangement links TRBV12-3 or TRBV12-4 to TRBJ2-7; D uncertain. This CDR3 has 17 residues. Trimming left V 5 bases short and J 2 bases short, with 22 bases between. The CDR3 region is CASSTTPRGTRTYEQYF. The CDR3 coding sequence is TGTGCCAGCAGTACCACCCCGCGCGGCACTCGGACCTACGAGCAGTACTTC.

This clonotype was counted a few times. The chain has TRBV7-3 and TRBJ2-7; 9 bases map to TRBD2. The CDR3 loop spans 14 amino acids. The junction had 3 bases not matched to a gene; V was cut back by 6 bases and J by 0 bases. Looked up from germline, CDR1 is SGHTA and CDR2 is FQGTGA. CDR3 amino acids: CASRPAGGSYEQYF. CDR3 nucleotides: TGTGCCAGCAGGCCAGCGGGAGGCTCCTACGAGCAGTACTTC.

CDR3 in amino acids: CASSLHGTGDNSPLHF. As DNA, the CDR3 is TGTGCCAGCAGTCTACACGGGACGGGGGATAATTCACCCCTCCACTTT. This sequence joins TRBV6-4 and TRBJ1-6, with D possibly TRBD1 on 5 matching bases. The germline V and J ends were trimmed by 5 bases and 5 bases, with 16 bases remaining between them. CDR1 is MRHNA, CDR2 SNTAGT, per germline. This CDR3 has 16 amino acids.

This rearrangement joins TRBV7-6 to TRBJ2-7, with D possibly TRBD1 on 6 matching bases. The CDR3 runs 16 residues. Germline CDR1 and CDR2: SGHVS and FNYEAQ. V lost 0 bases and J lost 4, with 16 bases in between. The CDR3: CASSLASGQGKYEQYF. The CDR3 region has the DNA TGTGCCAGCAGCTTAGCTTCTGGGCAGGGGAAGTACGAGCAGTACTTC.

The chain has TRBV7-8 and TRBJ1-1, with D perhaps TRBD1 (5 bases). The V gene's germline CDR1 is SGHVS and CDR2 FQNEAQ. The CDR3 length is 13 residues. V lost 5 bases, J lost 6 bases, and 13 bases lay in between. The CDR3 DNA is TGTGCCAGCAGCGTGTCAGGGTATTCTGAAGCTTTCTTT. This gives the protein CASSVSGYSEAFF. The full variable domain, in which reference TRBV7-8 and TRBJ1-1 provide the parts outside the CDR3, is GAGVSQSPRYKVAKRGQDVALRCDPISGHVSLFWYQQALGQGPEFLTYFQNEAQLDKSGLPSDRFFAERPEGSVSTLKIQRTQQEDSAVYLCASSVSGYSEAFFGQGTRLTVV.

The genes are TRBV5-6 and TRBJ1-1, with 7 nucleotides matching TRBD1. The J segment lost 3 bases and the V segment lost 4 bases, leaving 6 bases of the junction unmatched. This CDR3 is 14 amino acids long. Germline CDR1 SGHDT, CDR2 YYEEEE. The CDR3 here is CASSRYDRDTEAFF. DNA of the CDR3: TGTGCCAGCAGCCGTTACGACAGGGACACTGAAGCTTTCTTT. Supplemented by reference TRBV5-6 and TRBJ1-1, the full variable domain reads DAGVTQSPTHLIKTRGQQVTLRCSPKSGHDTVSWYQQALGQGPQFIFQYYEEEERQRGNFPDRFSGHQFPNYSSELNVNALLLGDSALYLCASSRYDRDTEAFFGQGTRLTVV.

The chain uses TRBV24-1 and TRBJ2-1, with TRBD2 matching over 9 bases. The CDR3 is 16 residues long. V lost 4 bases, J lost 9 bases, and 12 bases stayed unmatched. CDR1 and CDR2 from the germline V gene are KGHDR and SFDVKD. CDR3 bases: TGTGCCACCAGTGACCCACAGCGGGAGGAGCCCCGTGAGCAGTTCTTC. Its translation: CATSDPQREEPREQFF.

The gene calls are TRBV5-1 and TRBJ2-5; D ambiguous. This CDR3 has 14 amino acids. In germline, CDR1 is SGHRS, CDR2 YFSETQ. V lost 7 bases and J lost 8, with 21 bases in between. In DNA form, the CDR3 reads TGCGCCAGCTCCCCTGGGCTAGATGTTTTAACCCAGTACTTC. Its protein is CASSPGLDVLTQYF.

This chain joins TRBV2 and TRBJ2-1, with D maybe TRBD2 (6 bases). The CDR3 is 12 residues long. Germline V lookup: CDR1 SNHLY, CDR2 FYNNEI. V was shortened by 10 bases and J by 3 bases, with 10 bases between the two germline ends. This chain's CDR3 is CATASVYNEQFF. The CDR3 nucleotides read TGTGCCACTGCTAGCGTCTACAATGAGCAGTTCTTC.

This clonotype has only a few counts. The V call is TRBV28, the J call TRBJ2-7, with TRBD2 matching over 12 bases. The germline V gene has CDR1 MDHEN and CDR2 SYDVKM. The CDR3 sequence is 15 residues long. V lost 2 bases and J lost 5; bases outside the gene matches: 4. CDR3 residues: CASSLILAGGNEQYF. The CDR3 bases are TGTGCCAGCAGTTTAATCCTAGCGGGAGGGAACGAGCAGTACTTC. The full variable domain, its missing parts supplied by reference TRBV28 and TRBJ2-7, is DVKVTQSSRYLVKRTGEKVFLECVQDMDHENMFWYRQDPGLGLRLIYFSYDVKMKEKGDIPEGYSVSREKKERFSLILESASTNQTSMYLCASSLILAGGNEQYFGPGTRLTVT.

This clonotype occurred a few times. The CDR3 DNA follows: TGTGCCACCAGTGCCCCCGAGGCCCACGAGCAGTACTTC. Translation: CATSAPEAHEQYF. This sequence joins TRBV24-1 and TRBJ2-7; D is unresolved. The ends were cut back, 5 bases at V and 5 bases at J, with 12 bases in the middle. The germline V gene encodes CDR1 KGHDR and CDR2 SFDVKD. CDR3 size: 13 residues.